The 22 T cell receptor beta chains below were found in one sample sequenced in a study of cytomegalovirus exposure and HLA in healthy donors. This PCR relied on a set of 60 Vbeta primers and 13 Jbeta primers. Sequenced by immunoSEQ multiplex PCR; TCRdb stores in-frame clones only, minus some. The repertoire holds roughly 130,000 clones, around 67% seen once, with less than 2.5% in the top ten. Input material: PBMCs. The receptor set was obtained from a woman between 40 and 50 years old in good health and CMV-seropositive.

The rearrangement uses TRBV28 and TRBJ2-7; no reliable D call. The CDR3 extends over 17 amino acids. Looked up from germline, CDR1 is MDHEN and CDR2 is SYDVKM. V gave up 1 base and J gave up 4 bases, with 20 bases separating them. CDR3 in DNA: TGTGCCAGCAGTTTATTAGGTCAGGCCTCCCCCATATACGAGCAGTACTTC. Its protein product is CASSLLGQASPIYEQYF.

This rearrangement joins TRBV19 to TRBJ2-5; TRBD2 agrees at 8 bases. The CDR3 contains 15 residues. V was clipped by 2 bases and J by 7 bases; unmatched bases: 9. Germline CDR1 and CDR2: LNHDA and SQIVND (reference sequence). The DNA of the CDR3 is TGTGCCAGTAGTATAAGTCTCGGGGGGGGCGTGACCCAGTACTTC. Protein: CASSISLGGGVTQYF.

Only one count was recorded for this clone. The rearrangement links TRBV29-1 to TRBJ1-2; 7 bases agree with TRBD1. The CDR3 totals 11 residues. Germline assignment: CDR1 SQVTM and CDR2 ANQGSEA. V lost 2 bases, J lost 13 bases, and 7 bases stayed unmatched. This CDR3 is CSVEHVPGGTF. The CDR3 DNA sequence: TGCAGCGTTGAACACGTCCCAGGGGGCACCTTC.

The chain combines TRBV28 with TRBJ2-1, with 8 bases identical to TRBD1. The germline CDR1 and CDR2 sequences are MDHEN and SYDVKM. This CDR3 comprises 17 residues. V lost 7 bases and J lost 1; bases outside the gene matches: 12. The CDR3 reads CASTHYDRGKSYNEQFF. The DNA of the CDR3 is TGTGCCAGCACTCATTACGACAGGGGAAAGTCCTACAATGAGCAGTTCTTC.

This clone was counted between two and nine times. This rearrangement joins TRBV4-3 to TRBJ2-4, with a possible D match to TRBD1 (8 bases). V dropped 0 bases and J dropped 1 base, with 22 bases sitting between them. This CDR3 has 20 amino acids. Germline-derived CDR1 and CDR2 are LGHNA and YSLEER. As DNA, the CDR3 is TGCGCCAGCAGCCAAGAAATCACAGGGGGGGCTAGTTATGCCAAAAACATTCAGTACTTC. It is translated as CASSQEITGGASYAKNIQYF.

This clone was picked up a small number of times. V usage is TRBV7-7 and J usage is TRBJ2-3; TRBD2 is a possible D gene (5 bases). The V end lost 4 bases, the J end lost 1 base, and 12 bases lay between the germline ends. Germline V gene sequence: CDR1 SSHAT, CDR2 FNYEAQ (reference sequence). The CDR3 runs to 15 residues. The CDR3 here is CASSSTEDRTDTQYF. For the CDR3, the DNA is TGTGCCAGCAGCTCTACGGAGGATCGCACAGATACGCAGTATTTT.

The chain links TRBV6-5 to TRBJ1-5; 9 nucleotides agree with TRBD1. Germline V lookup: CDR1 MNHEY, CDR2 SVGAGI. The ends lost 8 bases at V and 6 bases at J; junction bases unmatched: 5. This CDR3 has 13 residues. The CDR3 loop is CASGRGQGQPQHF. CDR3 DNA: TGTGCCAGCGGGCGGGGACAGGGTCAGCCCCAGCATTTT.

The chain employs TRBV19 and TRBJ1-1; TRBD1 aligns across 7 bases. Germline V gene lookup returns CDR1 LNHDA and CDR2 SQIVND (reference sequence). Trimming removed 5 bases from V and 8 bases from J; junction bases left unmatched: 5. The length of the CDR3 is 12 residues. Written as DNA, the CDR3 is TGTGCCAGTAGTCCGGACAGGACAGAAGCTTTCTTT. Translating it yields CASSPDRTEAFF.

In its sample, this clone was seen a few times. J is TRBJ2-7 and V is TRBV6-6; 9 bases are a match to TRBD2. Germline V gene sequence: CDR1 MNHNY, CDR2 SVGAGI (reference sequence). CDR3 length equals 14 residues. Trimming removed 7 bases from V and 2 bases from J; junction bases left unmatched: 6. CDR3 residues: CASTTLAGAYEQYF. The CDR3 nucleotides read TGTGCCAGCACTACCTTAGCGGGGGCCTACGAGCAGTACTTC.

This chain uses TRBV5-4 with TRBJ1-1; D unclear. There are 12 residues in the CDR3. With 0 bases removed from V and 8 bases from J, the gap between germline ends came to 8 bases. Germline V CDR1 and CDR2: SGHNT, YYREEE (reference sequence). The CDR3 DNA follows: TGTGCCAGCAGCTTGGCGGCCAGGGAAGCTTTCTTT. This codes for CASSLAAREAFF.

The J gene is TRBJ1-4, the V gene TRBV5-1; no firm D call. Per the germline V gene, CDR1 is SGHRS and CDR2 is YFSETQ. V was trimmed by 3 bases and J by 8 bases, leaving 8 bases between them. The CDR3 runs to 12 residues. In DNA, the CDR3 is TGCGCCAGCAGCTCGGCGGGGGAAAAACTGTTTTTT. It yields the protein CASSSAGEKLFF.

V gene TRBV30 combines with J gene TRBJ2-7, with D perhaps matching TRBD2 (7 bases). The CDR3 consists of 16 residues. V was clipped by 0 bases and J by 3 bases, with 18 bases between them. Germline V gives CDR1 GTSNPN, CDR2 SVGIG (reference sequence). Written as DNA, the CDR3 is TGTGCCTGGAGTGTAGGGGGGGCGGGAAGAGTCTACGAGCAGTACTTC. It is translated as CAWSVGGAGRVYEQYF. The entire variable domain, with the rest obtained from reference TRBV30 and TRBJ2-7, is as follows: SQTIHQWPATLVQPVGSPLSLECTVEGTSNPNLYWYRQAAGRGLQLLFYSVGIGQISSEVPQNLSASRPQDRQFILSSKKLLLSDSGFYLCAWSVGGAGRVYEQYFGPGTRLTVT.

The gene calls are TRBV9 and TRBJ1-3; a weak D match, TRBD1 (5 bases). Germline V CDR1 and CDR2: SGDLS, YYNGEE. Trimming left V 1 base short and J 0 bases short, with 14 bases between. There are 17 residues in the CDR3. The CDR3 here is CASSVSRGGNSGNTIYF. The CDR3, as DNA: TGTGCCAGCAGCGTATCTAGGGGCGGCAACTCTGGAAACACCATATATTTT. Using reference TRBV9 and TRBJ1-3 for the parts outside the CDR3, the full variable domain is DSGVTQTPKHLITATGQRVTLRCSPRSGDLSVYWYQQSLDQGLQFLIQYYNGEERAKGNILERFSAQQFPDLHSELNLSSLELGDSALYFCASSVSRGGNSGNTIYFGEGSWLTVV.

V usage is TRBV4-1 and J usage is TRBJ2-7, with 8 bases lining up with TRBD1. CDR1 and CDR2 from the germline V gene are MGHRA and YSYEKL. J gave up 3 bases and V 4 bases, and 11 bases lay outside the gene matches. The CDR3 consists of 16 residues. The CDR3, as DNA: TGCGCCAGCAGCCCCCCTAGACAGGGGCCTGTCTACGAGCAGTACTTC. Translating it yields CASSPPRQGPVYEQYF.

The chain has TRBV6-5 and TRBJ1-3; TRBD1 agrees at 9 bases. Germline assignment: CDR1 MNHEY and CDR2 SVGAGI. The J segment lost 5 bases and the V segment lost 6 bases, leaving 2 bases of the junction unmatched. The CDR3 covers 13 residues. In nucleotides, the CDR3 is TGTGCCAGCAGCGGGACAGGGAGAAACACCATATATTTT. It codes for CASSGTGRNTIYF.

The genes are TRBV6-5 and TRBJ1-6, with 10 bases fitting TRBD1. Looked up from germline, CDR1 is MNHEY and CDR2 is SVGAGI. There are 15 residues in the CDR3. Germline trimming cut 5 bases from V and 10 bases from J; bases unmatched to any gene: 8. The CDR3 spells CASSPGTGVPSPLHF. The CDR3 DNA sequence: TGTGCCAGCAGTCCGGGGACAGGGGTTCCATCACCCCTCCACTTT.

The gene calls are TRBV7-2 and TRBJ1-1, with D possibly being TRBD1 (6 bases). This CDR3 has 14 amino acids. CDR1 and CDR2 from the germline V gene are SGHTA and FQGNSA. Deletions cut 5 bases from V and 11 bases from J, with 21 bases between. This chain's CDR3 is CASSPSFYDGGAFF. CDR3 DNA sequence: TGTGCCAGCAGCCCCTCCTTTTATGATGGGGGCGCTTTCTTT.

This clone turned up a few times. The chain uses TRBV7-9 and TRBJ1-4; D gene ambiguous. V lost 8 bases and J 5 bases, leaving 15 bases between the germline ends. Germline V lookup: CDR1 SEHNR, CDR2 FQNEAQ (reference sequence). The CDR3 covers 14 residues. CDR3 nucleotides: TGTGCCAGCGTTCGCGGGAAAGCCAATGAAAAACTGTTTTTT. It specifies CASVRGKANEKLFF.

There are a few counts of this clone. The chain recombines TRBV28 with TRBJ2-7; TRBD1 aligns across 7 bases. Looked up from germline, CDR1 is MDHEN and CDR2 is SYDVKM. The trim removed 6 bases at V and 5 bases at J, leaving 1 base unmatched. There are 11 residues in the CDR3. CDR3 protein: CASRGQHEQYF. The CDR3 nucleotides read TGTGCCAGCAGGGGACAGCACGAGCAGTACTTC.

The V and J genes are TRBV18 and TRBJ1-1, with 7 bases fitting TRBD1. Germline V lookup: CDR1 KGHSH, CDR2 LQKENI. The CDR3 extends over 14 amino acids. Trimming at V came to 1 base and at J to 5 bases, leaving 4 bases not matched to a gene. The CDR3: CASSPQGAGTEAFF. In DNA, the CDR3 is TGTGCCAGCTCACCACAGGGGGCTGGGACTGAAGCTTTCTTT.

The chain carries TRBV18 and TRBJ1-5, with 7 bases matching TRBD1. V lost 5 bases and J lost 6; bases outside the gene matches: 7. The germline gives CDR1 KGHSH, CDR2 LQKENI. The CDR3 consists of 14 residues. The CDR3 spells CASSYTGAGQPQHF. The CDR3 DNA reads TGTGCCAGCTCATACACAGGGGCAGGTCAGCCCCAGCATTTT.

The count of this clone is one. The V gene is TRBV7-2, the J gene TRBJ1-2; D gene ambiguous. Germline V CDR1 and CDR2: SGHTA, FQGNSA. V dropped 1 base and J dropped 1 base, with 4 bases sitting between them. The CDR3 length is 13 residues. CDR3 residues: CASSLDNNYGYTF. The CDR3 bases are TGTGCCAGCAGCTTAGACAATAACTATGGCTACACCTTC.